The clone carrying this T cell receptor beta chain has only a few counts. At one of its ends the junction is not consistent with the germline gene, which may arise from a read error. Germline V gives CDR1 SQVTM, CDR2 ANQGSEA. The CDR3 contains 13 residues. The authors ran a second PCR of roughly 7 to 11 cycles using a sample-barcoded 5' primer and a J-beta primer mix. TCRdb redid the calling of the 5' RACE reads with MiXCR, one entry per CDR3 protein. The sample shows 780,000 or so distinct CDR3 sequences, roughly 25% of them seen only once. This sample is drawn from a study of blood T cells in healthy people across ages. These sequences were also reported in another study, on T cells of mothers and their children.

This chain links TRBV29-1 with TRBJ2-4; D not resolved. This TCR was recovered from a boy between 5 and 17 years old in good health. Sequencing was carried out using blood. CDR3 sequence (DNA): TGCAGCGTTGAACTAACAGCCAGAAACATTCAGTACTTC. Protein product: CSVELTARNIQYF.